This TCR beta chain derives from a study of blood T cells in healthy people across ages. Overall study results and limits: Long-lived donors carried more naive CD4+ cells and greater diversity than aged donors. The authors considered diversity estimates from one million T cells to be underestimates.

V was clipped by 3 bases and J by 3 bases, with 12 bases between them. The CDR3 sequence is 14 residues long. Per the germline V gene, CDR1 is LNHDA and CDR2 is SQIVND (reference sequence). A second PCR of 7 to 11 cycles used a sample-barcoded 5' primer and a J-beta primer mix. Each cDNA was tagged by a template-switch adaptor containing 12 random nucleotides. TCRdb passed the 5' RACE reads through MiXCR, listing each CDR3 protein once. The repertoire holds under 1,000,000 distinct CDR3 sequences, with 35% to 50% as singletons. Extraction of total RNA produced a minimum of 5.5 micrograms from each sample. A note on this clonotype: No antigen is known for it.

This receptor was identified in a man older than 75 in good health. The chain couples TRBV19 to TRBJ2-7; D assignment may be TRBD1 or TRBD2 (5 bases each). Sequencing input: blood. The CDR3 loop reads CASSIGRDRYEQYF. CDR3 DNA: TGTGCCAGTAGTATCGGCAGGGACCGCTACGAGCAGTACTTC.